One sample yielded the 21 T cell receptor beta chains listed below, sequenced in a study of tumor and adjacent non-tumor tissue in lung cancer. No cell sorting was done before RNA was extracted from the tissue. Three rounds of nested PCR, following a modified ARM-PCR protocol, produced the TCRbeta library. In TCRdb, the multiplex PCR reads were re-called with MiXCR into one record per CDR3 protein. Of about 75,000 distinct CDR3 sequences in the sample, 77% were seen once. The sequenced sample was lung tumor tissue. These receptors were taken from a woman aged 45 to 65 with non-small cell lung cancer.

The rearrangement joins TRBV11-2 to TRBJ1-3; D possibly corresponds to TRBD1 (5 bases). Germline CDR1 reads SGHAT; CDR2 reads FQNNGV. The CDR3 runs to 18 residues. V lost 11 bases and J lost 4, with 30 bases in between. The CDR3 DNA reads TGTGCCGACAGCTTATACTCCCGGACTGCCGACTCAGGAAACACCATATATTTT. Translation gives CADSLYSRTADSGNTIYF. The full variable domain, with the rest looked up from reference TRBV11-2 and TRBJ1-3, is EAGVAQSPRYKIIEKRQSVAFWCNPISGHATLYWYQQILGQGPKLLIQFQNNGVVDDSQLPKDRFSAERLKGVDSTLKIQPAKLEDSAVYLCADSLYSRTADSGNTIYFGEGSWLTVV.

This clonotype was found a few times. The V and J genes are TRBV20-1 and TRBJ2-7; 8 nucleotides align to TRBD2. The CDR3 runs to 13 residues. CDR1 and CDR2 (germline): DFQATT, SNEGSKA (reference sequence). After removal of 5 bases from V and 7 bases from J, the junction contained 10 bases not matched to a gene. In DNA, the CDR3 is TGCAGTGCTGGAAGGGCGGGAGGATTTGAGCAGTACTTC. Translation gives CSAGRAGGFEQYF.

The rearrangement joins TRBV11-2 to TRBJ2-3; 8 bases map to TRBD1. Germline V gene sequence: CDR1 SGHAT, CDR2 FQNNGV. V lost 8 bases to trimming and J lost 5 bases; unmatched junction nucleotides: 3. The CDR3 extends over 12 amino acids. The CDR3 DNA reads TGTGCCAGCTTAGACAGGGGAGATACGCAGTATTTT. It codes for CASLDRGDTQYF.

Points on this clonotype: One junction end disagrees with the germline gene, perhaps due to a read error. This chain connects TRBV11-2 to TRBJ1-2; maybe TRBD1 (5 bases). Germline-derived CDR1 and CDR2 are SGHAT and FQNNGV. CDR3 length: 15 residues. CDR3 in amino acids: CASSLETASPYGYTF. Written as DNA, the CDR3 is TGTGCCAGTAGCTTAGAGACAGCTTCGCCCTATGGCTACACCTTC. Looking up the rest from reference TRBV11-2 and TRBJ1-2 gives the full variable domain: EAGVAQSPRYKIIEKRQSVAFWCNPISGHATLYWYQQILGQGPKLLIQFQNNGVVDDSQLPKDRFSAERLKGVDSTLKIQPAKLEDSAVYLCASSLETASPYGYTFGSGTRLTVV.

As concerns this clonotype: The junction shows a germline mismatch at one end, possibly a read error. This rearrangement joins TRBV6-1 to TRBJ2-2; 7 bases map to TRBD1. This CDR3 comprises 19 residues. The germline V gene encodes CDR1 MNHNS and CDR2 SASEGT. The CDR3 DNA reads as TGCGCCAGCAGCGAGACAGGGCTTGGGAAGAACATGAACACCGGGGAGCTGTTTTTT. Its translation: CASSETGLGKNMNTGELFF.

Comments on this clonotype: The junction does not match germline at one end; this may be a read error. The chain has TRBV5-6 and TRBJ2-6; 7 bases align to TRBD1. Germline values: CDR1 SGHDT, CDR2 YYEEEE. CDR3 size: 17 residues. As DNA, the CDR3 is TGTGCCAGCAGCATGTGGACAGGCCACTCTGGGGCCAACGTCCTGACTTTT. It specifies CASSMWTGHSGANVLTF. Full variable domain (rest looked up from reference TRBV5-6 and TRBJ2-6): DAGVTQSPTHLIKTRGQQVTLRCSPKSGHDTVSWYQQALGQGPQFIFQYYEEEERQRGNFPDRFSGHQFPNYSSELNVNALLLGDSALYLCASSMWTGHSGANVLTFGAGSRLTVL.

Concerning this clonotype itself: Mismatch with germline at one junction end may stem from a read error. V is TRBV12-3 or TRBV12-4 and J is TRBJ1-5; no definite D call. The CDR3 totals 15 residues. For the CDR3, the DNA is TGTGCCAGCAATCGGCCTTGGACTGACAATCAGGCCCAGCATTTT. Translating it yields CASNRPWTDNQAQHF.

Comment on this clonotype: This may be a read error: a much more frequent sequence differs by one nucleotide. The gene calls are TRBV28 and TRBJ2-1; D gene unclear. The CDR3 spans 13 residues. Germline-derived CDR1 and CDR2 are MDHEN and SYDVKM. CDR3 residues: CASSFRLYNDQFF. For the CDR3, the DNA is TGTGCCAGCAGTTTTAGACTCTACAATGATCAGTTCTTC. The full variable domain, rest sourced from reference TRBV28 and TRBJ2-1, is DVKVTQSSRYLVKRTGEKVFLECVQDMDHENMFWYRQDPGLGLRLIYFSYDVKMKEKGDIPEGYSVSREKKERFSLILESASTNQTSMYLCASSFRLYNDQFFGPGTRLTVL.

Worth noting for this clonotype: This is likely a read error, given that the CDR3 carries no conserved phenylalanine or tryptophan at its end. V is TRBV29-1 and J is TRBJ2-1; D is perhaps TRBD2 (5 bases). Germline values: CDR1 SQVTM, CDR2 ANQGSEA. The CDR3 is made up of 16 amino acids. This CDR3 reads CSVENPTRSSYNEQFL. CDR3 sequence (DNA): TGTAGCGTTGAAAATCCCACTAGGAGCTCCTACAATGAGCAGTTCTTA.

The CDR3 bases are TGTGCCAGCAACCCGGCACGCGAGGAGAGAACAGATACGCAGTATTTT. This gives the protein CASNPAREERTDTQYF. V usage is TRBV4-2 and J usage is TRBJ2-3; D is uncertain. There are 16 residues in the CDR3. V was clipped by 7 bases and J by 3 bases, with 20 bases between them. Germline CDR1 reads LGHNA; CDR2 reads YNFKEQ.

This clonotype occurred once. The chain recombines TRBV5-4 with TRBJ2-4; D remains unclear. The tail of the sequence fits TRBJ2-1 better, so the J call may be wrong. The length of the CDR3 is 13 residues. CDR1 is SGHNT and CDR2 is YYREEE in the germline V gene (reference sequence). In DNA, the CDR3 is TGTGCCAGCACTTACGAGCAGGAGAACATTCAGTTCTTC. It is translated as CASTYEQENIQFF.

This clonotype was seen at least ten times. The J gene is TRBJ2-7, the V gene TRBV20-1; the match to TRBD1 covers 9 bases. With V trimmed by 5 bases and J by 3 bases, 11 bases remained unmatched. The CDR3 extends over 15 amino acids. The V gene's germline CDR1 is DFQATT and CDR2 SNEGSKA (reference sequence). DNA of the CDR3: TGCAGTGCTCGCGAGACAGGGGGGATAATCTACGAGCAGTACTTC. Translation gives CSARETGGIIYEQYF.

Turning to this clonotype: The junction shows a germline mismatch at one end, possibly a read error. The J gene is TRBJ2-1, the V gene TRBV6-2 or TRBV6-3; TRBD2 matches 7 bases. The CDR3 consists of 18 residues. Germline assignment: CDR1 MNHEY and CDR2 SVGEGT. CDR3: CTSNDRGLAEGSYNEQFF. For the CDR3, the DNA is TGTACCAGTAACGACAGAGGGCTAGCGGAGGGCTCCTACAATGAGCAGTTCTTC.

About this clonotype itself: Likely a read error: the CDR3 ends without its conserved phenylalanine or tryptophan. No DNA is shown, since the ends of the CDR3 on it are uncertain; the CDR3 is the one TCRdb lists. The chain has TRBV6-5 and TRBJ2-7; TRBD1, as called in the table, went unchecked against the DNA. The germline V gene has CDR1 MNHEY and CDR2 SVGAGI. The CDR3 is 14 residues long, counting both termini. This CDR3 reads CASDAPSETGVEHI.

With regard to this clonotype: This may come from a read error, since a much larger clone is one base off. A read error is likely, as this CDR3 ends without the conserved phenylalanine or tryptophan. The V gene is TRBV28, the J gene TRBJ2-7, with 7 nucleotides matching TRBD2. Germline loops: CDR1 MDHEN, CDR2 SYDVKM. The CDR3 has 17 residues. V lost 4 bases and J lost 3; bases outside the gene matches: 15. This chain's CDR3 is CASSYHLWEGRGYEQYI. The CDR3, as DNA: TGTGCCAGCAGTTACCACCTATGGGAGGGCCGGGGCTACGAGCAGTACATC.

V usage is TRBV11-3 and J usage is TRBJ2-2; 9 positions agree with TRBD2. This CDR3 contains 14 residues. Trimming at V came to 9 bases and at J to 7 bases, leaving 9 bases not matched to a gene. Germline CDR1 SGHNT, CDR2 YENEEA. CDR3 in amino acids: CASSLAGSIGELFF. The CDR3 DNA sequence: TGTGCCAGTAGCCTAGCGGGGAGCATCGGGGAGCTGTTTTTT. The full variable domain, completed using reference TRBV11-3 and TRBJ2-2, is EAGVVQSPRYKIIEKKQPVAFWCNPISGHNTLYWYLQNLGQGPELLIRYENEEAVDDSQLPKDRFSAERLKGVDSTLKIQPAELGDSAVYLCASSLAGSIGELFFGEGSRLTVL.

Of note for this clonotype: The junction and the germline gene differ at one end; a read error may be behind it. This CDR3 is CSVHRQGVTGELFF. The CDR3 coding sequence is TGCAGCGTGCATAGACAGGGTGTCACCGGGGAACTGTTTTTT. The chain is built from TRBV29-1 and TRBJ2-2, with 7 bases lining up with TRBD1. Per germline, CDR1 SQVTM and CDR2 ANQGSEA. This CDR3 is built from 14 residues.

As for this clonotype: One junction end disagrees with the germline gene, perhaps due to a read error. Here the CDR3 reads CASSFTGQGVYDYTF. CDR3 DNA sequence: TGTGCAAGCAGTTTTACCGGACAGGGGGTCTATGACTACACCTTC. The rearrangement uses TRBV28 and TRBJ1-2; TRBD1 matches 10 bases. The CDR3 totals 15 residues. In germline, CDR1 is MDHEN, CDR2 SYDVKM.

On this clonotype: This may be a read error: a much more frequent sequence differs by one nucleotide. This chain's CDR3 is CSPGQSNQAQHF. The DNA for the CDR3 is TGCAGTCCGGGACAGAGCAATCAGGCCCAGCATTTT. The chain combines TRBV20-1 with TRBJ1-5; 7 bases are a match to TRBD1. There are 12 residues in the CDR3. Germline-derived CDR1 and CDR2 are DFQATT and SNEGSKA (reference sequence).

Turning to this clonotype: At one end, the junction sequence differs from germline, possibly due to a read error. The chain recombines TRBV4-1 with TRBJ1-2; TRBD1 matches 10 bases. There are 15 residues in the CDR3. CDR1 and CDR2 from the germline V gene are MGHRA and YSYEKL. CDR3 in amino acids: CANSQDRGRGYGYTF. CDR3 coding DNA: TGCGCCAACAGCCAAGACAGGGGGCGCGGGTATGGTTACACCTTC.

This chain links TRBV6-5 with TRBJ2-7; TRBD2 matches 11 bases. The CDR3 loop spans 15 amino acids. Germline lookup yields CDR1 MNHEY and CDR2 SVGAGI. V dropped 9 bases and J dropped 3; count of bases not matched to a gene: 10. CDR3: CASSRTSGRFYEQYF. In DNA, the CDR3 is TGTGCCAGTAGTCGGACTAGCGGGCGATTCTACGAGCAGTACTTC.